The sequence of this T cell receptor (beta chain) was determined in a study of T cell changes during pregnancy in multiple sclerosis. Trimming removed 1 base from V and 2 bases from J, with 8 bases in between. The CDR3 extends over 14 amino acids. CDR1 and CDR2 (germline): SEHNR, FQNEAQ (reference sequence). TCRdb keeps only in-frame clones here, not all; method: immunoSEQ multiplex PCR. In the table there are 75,000 to 95,000 clones, around 92% of which are singletons. J is TRBJ1-2 and V is TRBV7-9; D is uncertain. The origin of this receptor is a female donor in good health, enrolled as a control in a pregnancy study. The source was peripheral blood, collected in the first trimester of pregnancy. Written as DNA, the CDR3 is TGTGCCAGCAGCTTAGAAGCGACCAACTATGGCTACACCTTC. Its protein is CASSLEATNYGYTF.